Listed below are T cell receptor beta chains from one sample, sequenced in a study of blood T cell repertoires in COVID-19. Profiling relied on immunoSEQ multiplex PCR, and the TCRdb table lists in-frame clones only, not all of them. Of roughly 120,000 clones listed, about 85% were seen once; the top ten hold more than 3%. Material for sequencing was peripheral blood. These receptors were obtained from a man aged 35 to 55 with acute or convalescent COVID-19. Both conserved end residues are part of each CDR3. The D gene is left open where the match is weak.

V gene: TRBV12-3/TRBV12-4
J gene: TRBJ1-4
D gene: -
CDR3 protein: CASSFGANEKLFF

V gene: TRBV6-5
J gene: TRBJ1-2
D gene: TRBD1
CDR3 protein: CASNTGGGADYGYTF

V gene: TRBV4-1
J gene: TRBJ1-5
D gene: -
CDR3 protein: CASSQAGNGNQPQHF

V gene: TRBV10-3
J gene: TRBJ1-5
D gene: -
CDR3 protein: CAISETRVGNQPQHF

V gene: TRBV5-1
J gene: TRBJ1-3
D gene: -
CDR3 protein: CASSLAGPGNTIYF

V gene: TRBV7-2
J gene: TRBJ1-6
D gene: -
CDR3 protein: CASSLEGAWYSPLHF

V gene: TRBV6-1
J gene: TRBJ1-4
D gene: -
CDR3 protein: CASSEIGQGLGTNEKLFF

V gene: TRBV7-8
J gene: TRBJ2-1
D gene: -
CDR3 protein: CASSLPYYNEQFF

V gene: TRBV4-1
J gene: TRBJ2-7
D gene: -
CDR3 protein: CASSQAGGSYEQYF

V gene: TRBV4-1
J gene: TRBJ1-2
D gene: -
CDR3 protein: CASSPGGVAGYTF

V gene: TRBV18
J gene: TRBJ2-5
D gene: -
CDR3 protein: CASSPPSGGPGETQYF

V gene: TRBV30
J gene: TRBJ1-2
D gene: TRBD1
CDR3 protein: CAWSVARGPGYTF

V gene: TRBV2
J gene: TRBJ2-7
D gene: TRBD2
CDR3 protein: CASTISGDNYEQYF

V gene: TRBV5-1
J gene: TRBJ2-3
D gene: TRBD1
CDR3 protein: CASRLSQGAGDTQYF

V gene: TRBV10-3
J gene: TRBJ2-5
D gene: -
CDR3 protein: CAIKGHNLETQYF

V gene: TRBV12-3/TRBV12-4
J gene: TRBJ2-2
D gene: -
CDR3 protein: CASSFRGAGELFF

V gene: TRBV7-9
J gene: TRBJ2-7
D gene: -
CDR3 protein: CASSMTGIRVEQYF

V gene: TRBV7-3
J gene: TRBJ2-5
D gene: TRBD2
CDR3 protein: CASSEAGGQETQYF

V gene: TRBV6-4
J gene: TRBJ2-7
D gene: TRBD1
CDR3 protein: CASSGGQGGTYEQYF

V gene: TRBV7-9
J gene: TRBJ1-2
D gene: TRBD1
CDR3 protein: CASSSGQGHPYGYTF

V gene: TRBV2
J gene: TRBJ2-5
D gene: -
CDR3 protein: CASSAYRDQETQYF

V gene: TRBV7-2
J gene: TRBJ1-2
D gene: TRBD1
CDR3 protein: CASSLAYRGLSYGYTF

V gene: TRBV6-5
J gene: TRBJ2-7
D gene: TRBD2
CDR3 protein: CASRRGLAGGYEQYF

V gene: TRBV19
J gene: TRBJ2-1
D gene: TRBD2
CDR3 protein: CASSIYRTSEQFF

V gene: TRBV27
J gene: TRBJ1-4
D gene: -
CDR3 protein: CASSFLGVNEKLFF

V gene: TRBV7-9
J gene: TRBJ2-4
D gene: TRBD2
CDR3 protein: CASSLVLTSGGQNIQYF

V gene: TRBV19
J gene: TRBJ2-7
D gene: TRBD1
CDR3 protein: CASSIGRDRGPTYEQYF

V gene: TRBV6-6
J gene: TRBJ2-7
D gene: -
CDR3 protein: CATWRDDFREQYF

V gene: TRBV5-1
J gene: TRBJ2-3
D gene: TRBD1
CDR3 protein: CASSSTDRVADTQYF

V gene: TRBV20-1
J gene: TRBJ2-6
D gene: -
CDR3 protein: CSASGAGANVLTF

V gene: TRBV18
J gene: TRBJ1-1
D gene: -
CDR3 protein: CASSGVRDTEAFF

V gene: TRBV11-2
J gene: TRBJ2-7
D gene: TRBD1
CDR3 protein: CASSASTGTYEQYF

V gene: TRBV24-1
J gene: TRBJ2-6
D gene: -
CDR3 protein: CATSDPSGAGANVLTF

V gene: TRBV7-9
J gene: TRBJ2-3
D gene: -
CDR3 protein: CASSPKVRVADTQYF

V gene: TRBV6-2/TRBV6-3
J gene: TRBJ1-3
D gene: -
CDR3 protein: CASSYSSGSGNTIYF

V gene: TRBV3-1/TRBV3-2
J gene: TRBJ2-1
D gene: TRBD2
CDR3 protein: CASSQDMGLAGGPGNEQFF

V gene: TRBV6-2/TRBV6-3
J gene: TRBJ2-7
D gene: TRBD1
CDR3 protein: CASSYSMSQGAYEQYF

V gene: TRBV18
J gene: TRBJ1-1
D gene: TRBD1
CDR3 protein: CASSPGTANTEAFF

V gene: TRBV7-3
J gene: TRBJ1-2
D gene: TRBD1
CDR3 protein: CASSLSAGGENYGYTF

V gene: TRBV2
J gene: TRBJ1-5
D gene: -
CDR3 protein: CASSAGVEPQHF

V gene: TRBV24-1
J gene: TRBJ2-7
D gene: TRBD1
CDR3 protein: CATSDGGQGSYEQYF

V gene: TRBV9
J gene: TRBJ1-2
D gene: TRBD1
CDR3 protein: CASSARQGWGYTF

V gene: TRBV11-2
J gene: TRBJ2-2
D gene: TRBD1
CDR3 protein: CASRTPARGTGELFF

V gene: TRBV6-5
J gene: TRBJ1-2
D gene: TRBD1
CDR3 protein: CASSRDRGTYGYTF

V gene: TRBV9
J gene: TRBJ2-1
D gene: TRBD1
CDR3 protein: CASGGGQGSYNEQFF

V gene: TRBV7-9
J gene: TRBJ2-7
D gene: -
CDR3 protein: CASSLASLSGEQYF

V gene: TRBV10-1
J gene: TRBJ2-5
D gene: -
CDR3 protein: CASSEGGETQYF

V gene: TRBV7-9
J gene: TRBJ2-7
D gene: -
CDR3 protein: CASSSTRQVYEQYF

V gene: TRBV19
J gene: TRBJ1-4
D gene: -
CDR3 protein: CASSPHRAGANEKLFF

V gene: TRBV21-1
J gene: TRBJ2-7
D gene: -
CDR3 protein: CASSKGGQATDSYEQYF

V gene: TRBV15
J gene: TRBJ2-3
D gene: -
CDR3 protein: CATSRDLQPGSTDTQYF

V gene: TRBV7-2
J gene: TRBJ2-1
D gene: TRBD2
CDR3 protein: CASSLASGGNEQFF

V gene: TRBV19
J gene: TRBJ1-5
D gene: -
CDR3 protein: CASSILSDQPQHF

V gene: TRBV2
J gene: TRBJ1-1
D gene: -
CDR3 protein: CASSEVTGSGEAFF

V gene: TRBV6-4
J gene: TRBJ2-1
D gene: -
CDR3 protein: CASSDSNRINEQFF

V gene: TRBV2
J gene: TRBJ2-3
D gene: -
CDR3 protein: CASTVDTDTQYF

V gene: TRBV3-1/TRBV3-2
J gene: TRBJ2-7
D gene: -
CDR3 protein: CASSPTSTYEQYF

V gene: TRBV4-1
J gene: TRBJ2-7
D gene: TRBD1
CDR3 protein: CASRFTRTGASYEQYF

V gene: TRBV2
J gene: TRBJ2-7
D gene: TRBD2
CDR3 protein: CASSLAGGDGEQYF